These 11 T cell receptor beta chains share one sample of origin, sequenced in a study of blood T cell repertoires in COVID-19. Produced via immunoSEQ multiplex PCR; TCRdb's table is partial and in-frame only. The sample lists fewer than 500,000 clones; approximately 87% were seen once. Sequencing was done on a sample of PBMCs or T cells enriched from blood (not recorded which). The receptors come from a woman aged 30 to 39 with acute COVID-19.

The V gene is TRBV24-1, the J gene TRBJ2-1; tentative D call: TRBD2 (7 bases). Germline lookup yields CDR1 KGHDR and CDR2 SFDVKD. The length of the CDR3 is 15 residues. V was cut by 4 bases and J by 7 bases, with 16 bases left in between. This CDR3 is CATSEGGGWGNEQFF. CDR3 nucleotide sequence: TGTGCCACCAGTGAGGGCGGGGGCTGGGGAAATGAGCAGTTCTTC.

This clone turned up a few times. The chain employs TRBV11-3 and TRBJ1-5; 7 bases line up with TRBD1. Germline V gene data show CDR1 as SGHNT and CDR2 as YENEEA. V lost 4 bases and J lost 4; bases outside the gene matches: 13. The CDR3 spans 17 residues. In DNA form, the CDR3 reads TGTGCCAGCAGCTGGAGCCGGGACAGAATTAAAAATCAGCCCCAGCATTTT. As protein: CASSWSRDRIKNQPQHF.

The genes are TRBV12-3 or TRBV12-4 and TRBJ2-3; D gene uncertain. The CDR3 totals 12 residues. V dropped 6 bases and J dropped 2 bases, with 6 bases sitting between them. The CDR3 spells CASSTNTDTQYF. CDR3 sequence (DNA): TGTGCCAGCAGCACAAACACAGATACGCAGTATTTT.

The CDR3 bases are TGTGCCAGCAGTGGGAGCTTGACTAGCTCTTTTGACACCGGGGAGCTGTTTTTT. Protein: CASSGSLTSSFDTGELFF. The J gene is TRBJ2-2, the V gene TRBV2; TRBD2 matches at 7 bases. Trimming cost V 4 bases and J 3 bases; bases outside gene matches: 14. Germline CDR1 and CDR2: SNHLY and FYNNEI. This CDR3 is built from 18 residues.

The chain has TRBV7-3 and TRBJ2-1; possibly TRBD1 for D (5 bases). The V gene lost 0 bases and the J gene lost 7 bases, with 10 bases spanning the gap. The germline gives CDR1 SGHTA, CDR2 FQGTGA. CDR3 length equals 14 residues. Written as DNA, the CDR3 is TGTGCCAGCAGCTTAACAGGGGTAGGGAATGAGCAGTTCTTC. Translation gives CASSLTGVGNEQFF.

The chain links TRBV5-1 to TRBJ2-3; 10 bases line up with TRBD2. V trimming: 5 bases; J trimming: 6 bases; junction bases outside the gene matches: 15. This CDR3 has 17 amino acids. Germline loops: CDR1 SGHRS, CDR2 YFSETQ. The CDR3 sequence: CASSVYSAGGLQDTQYF. The CDR3 region has the DNA TGCGCCAGCAGTGTATACTCAGCGGGGGGGCTTCAGGATACGCAGTATTTT.

V usage is TRBV5-6 and J usage is TRBJ2-7, with D perhaps TRBD2 (5 bases). CDR1 is SGHDT and CDR2 is YYEEEE in the germline V gene. Trimming shortened V by 1 base and J by 1 base, and 12 bases separated the two germline ends. This CDR3 is 15 amino acids long. CDR3 coding DNA: TGTGCCAGCAGCTTGAGGCGGGTTCGATCCTACGAGCAGTACTTC. Translation gives CASSLRRVRSYEQYF. Supplemented by reference TRBV5-6 and TRBJ2-7, the full variable domain reads DAGVTQSPTHLIKTRGQQVTLRCSPKSGHDTVSWYQQALGQGPQFIFQYYEEEERQRGNFPDRFSGHQFPNYSSELNVNALLLGDSALYLCASSLRRVRSYEQYFGPGTRLTVT.

This clone was picked up a small number of times. This rearrangement joins TRBV13 to TRBJ2-1; TRBD1 is a possible D gene (6 bases). V gave up 0 bases and J gave up 8 bases, with 14 bases separating them. The CDR3 covers 15 residues. Germline lookup yields CDR1 PRHDT and CDR2 FYEKMQ (reference sequence). The CDR3 DNA reads TGTGCCAGCAGCTTAGGCAGGGGTCTGGTCTATGAGCAGTTCTTC. Its protein product is CASSLGRGLVYEQFF.

The chain couples TRBV12-3 or TRBV12-4 to TRBJ1-2; maybe TRBD1 (5 bases). The CDR3 spans 11 residues. The V and J ends lost 8 bases and 4 bases respectively, with 8 bases between them. The CDR3, as DNA: TGTGCCAGCGGGGCAGGCTATGGCTACACCTTC. This encodes CASGAGYGYTF.

The rearrangement joins TRBV4-2 to TRBJ1-5, with 8 bases identical to TRBD1. Germline loops: CDR1 LGHNA, CDR2 YNFKEQ. This CDR3 contains 16 residues. V lost 3 bases and J lost 3; bases outside the gene matches: 7. The CDR3 nucleotides read TGTGCCAGCAGCCAGGAGGACAGGGCCAACAATCAGCCCCAGCATTTT. Amino acids: CASSQEDRANNQPQHF.

The chain couples TRBV2 to TRBJ1-2; 7 bases are shared with TRBD1. The V gene end was trimmed by 2 bases and the J gene end by 6 bases; junction bases not matched to a gene: 0. The CDR3 extends over 12 amino acids. The germline CDR1 and CDR2 sequences are SNHLY and FYNNEI. CDR3 protein: CASSETGDGYTF. The CDR3 DNA reads TGTGCCAGCAGTGAAACAGGGGATGGCTACACCTTC.